This T cell receptor beta chain originates from a study of T cells in localized non-small cell lung cancer. The CDR3 has 15 amino acids. Germline V gene sequence: CDR1 GTSNPN, CDR2 SVGIG (reference sequence). With 0 bases removed from V and 0 bases from J, the gap between germline ends came to 9 bases. Overall study findings and caveats: One tumor region alone was sequenced, and heterogeneity therefore remains possible. Uninvolved nearby lung showed the greatest T cell clonality, exceeding that found in tumor. For the top 100 tumor clones, a median about 50 also appeared in adjacent lung. A higher density of T cells in blood coincided with extended overall survival.

Points on this clone: Its antigen is undetermined.

Assay used: immunoSEQ multiplex PCR; TCRdb lists only in-frame clones, some missing. The sample yields about 59,000 clones, around 90% seen once. This chain joins TRBV30 and TRBJ1-5; D is ambiguous. Material: peripheral blood, obtained before any cancer treatment. The sequence came from a man aged 40 to 75 with stage I squamous cell lung carcinoma. The CDR3 nucleotides are TGTGCCTGGAGTGTACCGGGTAATAGCAATCAGCCCCAGCATTTT. Its protein is CAWSVPGNSNQPQHF. Looking up the rest from reference TRBV30 and TRBJ1-5 gives the full variable domain: SQTIHQWPATLVQPVGSPLSLECTVEGTSNPNLYWYRQAAGRGLQLLFYSVGIGQISSEVPQNLSASRPQDRQFILSSKKLLLSDSGFYLCAWSVPGNSNQPQHFGDGTRLSIL.